This T cell receptor (beta chain) derives from a study of shared clonotypes between healthy human individuals. As to this clone: The antigen is not known.

CD45RA-negative memory and CD45RA+ naive subsets were split from the CD4+ cells. Study-wide results and limits: The four-donor shared clonotypes exceeded non-shared clonotypes in generation probability, with non-shared ones scoring lower.

The J segment lost 0 bases and the V segment lost 3 bases, leaving 5 bases of the junction unmatched. CDR1 and CDR2 from the germline V gene are LGHNA and YSLEER. CDR3 length equals 17 residues. The run depth of the assay was deep. Clones were read by immunoSEQ multiplex PCR, and TCRdb kept only the in-frame ones, dropping some. Here the sample spans fewer than 2.5 million clones, 80% to 95% being singletons. Sequences were obtained from naive CD4+ T cells from PBMCs. Subset reported: CD45RA+ positively selected. The rearrangement joins TRBV4-3 to TRBJ2-2; 9 nucleotides match TRBD1. This sequence originates from a man younger than 30 in good health. Some clones in this sample may be carry-over from other donors' samples. Written as DNA, the CDR3 is TGCGCCAGCAGCCATTCGGACAGGGGCCCGAACACCGGGGAGCTGTTTTTT. It is translated as CASSHSDRGPNTGELFF.